This T cell receptor (beta chain) was sequenced for a study of shared clonotypes between healthy human individuals. The authors ran the assay at deep level. Profiling relied on immunoSEQ multiplex PCR, and the TCRdb table lists in-frame clones only, not all of them. The sample has under 1,100,000 clones; about 76% are singletons. About this clone itself: The antigen remains unidentified.

Findings and limits, study-wide: A generally larger estimated richness was seen in naive subsets than in memory subsets. Sample collection involved blood only; tissue repertoires are likely different.

Trimming cost V 0 bases and J 4 bases; bases outside gene matches: 7. Germline CDR1 SGDLS, CDR2 YYNGEE. This CDR3 is built from 16 residues. This sequence joins TRBV9 and TRBJ2-3, with TRBD2 identical over 8 bases. The sample comprised memory CD4+ T cells sorted from blood. Subset here: CD45RA-negative fraction. The receptor was isolated from a man between 18 and 29 years old in good health. The DNA for the CDR3 is TGTGCCAGCAGCGTAGATCCGGGGGGGCTAGCAGATACGCAGTATTTT. It codes for CASSVDPGGLADTQYF.